A single sample is the source of the 9 T cell receptor beta chains below, sequenced in a study of blood T cell repertoires in COVID-19. This table comes from immunoSEQ multiplex PCR, and its TCRdb copy is limited to in-frame clones, with some not included. This sample has over 85,000 clones; around nine tenths occur once, and the top ten carry approximately 15%. The sequenced material came from peripheral blood. The receptors stem from a human donor in a cohort sampled during active COVID-19.

CDR3 DNA: TGTGCCAGCCTAAGGGACTGGGCTTGGGCCGGGGAGCTGTTTTTT. Translating gives CASLRDWAWAGELFF. The chain employs TRBV2 and TRBJ2-2, with D perhaps matching TRBD2 (6 bases). The V end was cut by 8 bases, the J end by 6 bases, with 19 bases between. This CDR3 has 15 amino acids. CDR1 is SNHLY, CDR2 FYNNEI, per germline.

The CDR3 bases are TGTGCCAGTAGTACCAACAGGGGGCTCGGAAAAAACATTCAGTACTTC. Encoded protein: CASSTNRGLGKNIQYF. The V gene is TRBV19, the J gene TRBJ2-4; 9 nucleotides align to TRBD1. J lost 4 bases, V lost 4 bases, and 8 bases had no gene match. Germline CDR1 reads LNHDA; CDR2 reads SQIVND (reference sequence). The CDR3 has 16 residues.

The rearrangement joins TRBV7-2 to TRBJ2-1, with 7 bases that match TRBD2. The V gene end was trimmed by 0 bases and the J gene end by 6 bases; junction bases not matched to a gene: 5. The CDR3 is 15 residues long. The V gene's germline CDR1 is SGHTA and CDR2 FQGNSA. CDR3 amino acids: CASSLARRETNEQFF. For the CDR3, the DNA is TGTGCCAGCAGCTTAGCGCGGCGGGAGACCAATGAGCAGTTCTTC.

The chain joins TRBV12-5 to TRBJ1-5, with a tentative D call TRBD1 (6 bases). The CDR3 runs 14 residues. Germline lookup yields CDR1 LGHNT and CDR2 FRNRAP. V dropped 6 bases and J dropped 1 base, with 10 bases sitting between them. The CDR3 DNA reads as TGTGCTAGTGGGGCAGGGGACAGCAATCAGCCCCAGCATTTT. Translating gives CASGAGDSNQPQHF.

J is TRBJ1-2 and V is TRBV18; 9 bases align to TRBD1. The CDR3 totals 14 residues. Germline V gives CDR1 KGHSH, CDR2 LQKENI. J gave up 7 bases and V 3 bases, and 6 bases lay outside the gene matches. CDR3 sequence: CASSPRDRVGGYTF. The CDR3 nucleotides are TGTGCCAGCTCACCCCGGGACAGGGTTGGTGGCTACACCTTC. The full variable domain, completed using reference TRBV18 and TRBJ1-2, is NAGVMQNPRHLVRRRGQEARLRCSPMKGHSHVYWYRQLPEEGLKFMVYLQKENIIDESGMPKERFSAEFPKEGPSILRIQQVVRGDSAAYFCASSPRDRVGGYTFGSGTRLTVV.

Here the CDR3 reads CASSFGQSNTEAFF. In nucleotides, the CDR3 is TGTGCCAGCAGCTTCGGACAGAGTAACACTGAAGCTTTCTTT. This rearrangement joins TRBV2 to TRBJ1-1; D perhaps matches TRBD1 (6 bases). The V gene lost 6 bases and the J gene lost 2 bases, with 13 bases spanning the gap. The CDR3 sequence is 14 residues long. Germline lookup yields CDR1 SNHLY and CDR2 FYNNEI.

The count of this clone is one. This sequence joins TRBV4-1 and TRBJ2-7, with 10 bases aligning to TRBD1. This CDR3 region has 16 residues. The V gene end was trimmed by 4 bases and the J gene end by 0 bases; junction bases not matched to a gene: 6. From germline, CDR1 is MGHRA and CDR2 YSYEKL. The CDR3 reads CASSPGQGKSSYEQYF. The CDR3 nucleotides read TGCGCCAGCAGCCCGGGACAGGGGAAAAGCTCCTACGAGCAGTACTTC.

The rearrangement joins TRBV4-1 to TRBJ2-3, with TRBD2 as a possible D gene (6 bases). Germline CDR1 reads MGHRA; CDR2 reads YSYEKL. V was shortened by 0 bases and J by 5 bases, with 15 bases between the two germline ends. This CDR3 region has 16 residues. The CDR3 is CASSQERDLVVDTQYF. The CDR3 nucleotides are TGCGCCAGCAGCCAAGAGCGGGACCTAGTGGTAGATACGCAGTATTTT.

The chain recombines TRBV9 with TRBJ2-1; D gene unclear. The V end was cut by 0 bases, the J end by 8 bases, with 12 bases between. Germline V CDR1 and CDR2: SGDLS, YYNGEE. The CDR3 loop spans 14 amino acids. CDR3 sequence reads: CASSVGSAAYEQFF. In nucleotides, the CDR3 is TGTGCCAGCAGCGTAGGGTCCGCGGCCTATGAGCAGTTCTTC.